This TCR beta chain was obtained from a study of T cell responses to AZD1222 COVID-19 vaccine (dated by TCRdb to 2020 to 2023). Study-wide context: TCR sequencing covered some 250 trial participants: about 210 given two doses of AZD1222 and about 26 given two doses of MenACWY control vaccine. Trial participants were enrolled by age into 18-55, 56-69 and 70-plus year subgroups, with roughly 150, 30 and 60 TCR-sequenced participants respectively.

Cut back by 0 bases and 5 bases, the V and J ends lie 13 bases apart. Taken from cysteine to phenylalanine, the CDR3 has 14 residues. Only the CDR3 DNA stays, 42 bases, in frame from base 1. CDR1 GTSNPN and CDR2 SVGIG were looked up in the germline V gene (reference sequence). According to the study, the label for this sample's time point signals: baseline before first vaccination. The label giving this sample's treatment or condition can be read as: meningococcal conjugate vaccine given as trial control. The vaccinee samples were drawn from two UK trials, COV001 and COV002, one of which was a single-blind randomized controlled phase 2/3 trial testing AZD1222 (ChAdOx1 nCoV-19) in healthy adults. Trial participant PBMC samples were collected at day 0 and day 28 after the second dose for TCRbeta chain sequencing. Study-level results and caveats: CD4 TCRs associated with the vaccine covered the entire spike protein, and the dominant responses were in regions 160-218 and 743-854. After two AZD1222 doses, both the breadth and the depth of spike-specific TCRs were significantly higher than at day 0 and than in MenACWY recipients. Conclusions about previously exposed vaccinees are limited, since just a handful of AZD1222 recipients were seropositive for SARS-CoV-2 at baseline. Nearly half of unique spike-specific TCRs reportedly recognized epitopes outside regions mutated in the B.1.351 and B.1.1.7 variants. Because no day 14 peak-response samples were available, the repertoires could be characterized only after the peak T cell response. Participants were mostly white British and included more females than males, and it was suggested by the authors that clonal diversity may have been underestimated. In the small 56-69-year group, the increase in depth fell short of significance, most likely because of low power.

This clone was detected a few times. This receptor's antigen is unknown. No base-level quality is on record; no much larger clone is a single base apart. The CDR3 regions of human TCRbeta chains were analyzed by immunosequencing. The study's own analysis went as follows. Repertoire TCRs were matched against a reference library of SARS-CoV-2-specific TCRs generated with the MIRA antigen-specificity platform. Breadth was defined as the fraction of unique TCRs that were SARS-CoV-2-associated, and depth was defined as the fraction of total T cells that were SARS-CoV-2-associated. Using the MIRA data, each spike-specific TCR was mapped to the spike region that the TCR reacts to and placed in a CD4 or CD8 class. Log10-transformed breadth and depth values were compared by one-way ANOVA with Sidak's multiple comparisons tests. TCRdb retrieved this table from immuneACCESS and kept in-frame rearrangements only. Not all clones are present; in checked studies, unresolved V genes account for under half, and no reason is known for the remainder. V, J and clone size are those of that table, while D and trimming were read from the DNA. Here the sample has 210,000 or so clones; 90% to 95% occur a single time. Roughly 1% of the sample is held by the ten biggest clonotypes.

The sequencing here drew on peripheral blood, taken on day 0 of MenACWY control vaccination. The sequence came from an adult in good health. The chain couples TRBV30 to TRBJ1-1; the D gene lacks a confident call. This receptor has the CDR3 CAWSVVGIVTEAFF. The DNA is as follows: TGTGCCTGGAGTGTGGTAGGGATAGTGACTGAAGCTTTCTTT.